The present entry profiles one T cell receptor beta chain with its context. The sample belongs to a study of blood T cells in healthy people across ages. PCR was performed a second time for 7 to 11 cycles using a sample-barcoded 5' primer and a J-beta primer mix. TCRdb reanalysed the 5' RACE reads using MiXCR and keeps one entry per CDR3 protein. The profile shows approximately 2,000,000 distinct CDR3 sequences, roughly 43% of them singletons. Looked up from germline, CDR1 is SEHNR and CDR2 is FQNEAQ (reference sequence). This CDR3 contains 15 residues. The chain couples TRBV7-9 to TRBJ2-5, with 14 bases that match TRBD2. The last part of the DNA fits TRBJ2-1 better; the J call may be wrong. The sequencing sample was made of blood. The TCR was taken from a human donor in good health. The CDR3 loop is CASSRTSGGQETQFF. As DNA, the CDR3 is TGTGCCAGCAGTCGGACTAGCGGGGGGCAAGAGACCCAGTTCTTC.